These 9 T cell receptor beta chains came from one sample sequenced in a study of T cells in Graves' hyperthyroidism and ophthalmopathy. Researchers amplified the TCR beta CDR3 regions from RNA transcripts. The HTBI set primed first-round TCR CDR3 RT-PCR. TCRdb ran MiXCR on the multiplex PCR reads and lists one entry per CDR3 protein. Here the sample spans about 640,000 distinct CDR3 sequences, around 20% being singletons. The sequenced sample consisted of blood. Receptors were obtained from a man aged 30-40 years with Graves' ophthalmopathy.

The rearrangement uses TRBV24-1 and TRBJ2-1, with 8 bases aligning to TRBD2. Germline CDR1 reads KGHDR; CDR2 reads SFDVKD. Trimming cost V 3 bases and J 5 bases; bases outside gene matches: 8. The CDR3 is 16 residues long. CDR3 loop: CATSDQSGSGNNEQFF. As DNA, the CDR3 is TGTGCCACCAGTGATCAAAGCGGGAGTGGAAACAATGAGCAGTTCTTC.

This clonotype occurred many times. The chain links TRBV7-6 to TRBJ2-7; 9 bases are shared with TRBD2. J was trimmed by 3 bases and V by 5 bases; bases with no gene match: 5. This CDR3 has 14 residues. The germline gives CDR1 SGHVS, CDR2 FNYEAQ. DNA of the CDR3: TGTGCCAGCAGCATGGCTAGCGGGGTCTACGAGCAGTACTTC. It translates to CASSMASGVYEQYF.

The sample holds many counts of this clonotype. The V gene is TRBV20-1, the J gene TRBJ2-7; a weak D match, TRBD1 (6 bases). V was shortened by 1 base and J by 1 base, with 8 bases between the two germline ends. This CDR3 comprises 13 residues. The germline gives CDR1 DFQATT, CDR2 SNEGSKA (reference sequence). Written as DNA, the CDR3 is TGCAGTGCTAGAGTCGGACAGTCCTACGAGCAGTACTTC. Encoded protein: CSARVGQSYEQYF.

This clonotype has ten or more counts. The chain joins TRBV28 to TRBJ2-7; D gene unclear. Germline V gene sequence: CDR1 MDHEN, CDR2 SYDVKM. V was trimmed by 8 bases and J by 9 bases, leaving 20 bases between them. The length of the CDR3 is 13 residues. DNA for the CDR3: TGTGCCAGCTCCCGCAGCAGGTCCCGGAGGCAGTACTTC. Its protein is CASSRSRSRRQYF.

The chain joins TRBV9 to TRBJ2-1; perhaps TRBD2 as D (6 bases). From germline, CDR1 is SGDLS and CDR2 YYNGEE. Trimming left V 4 bases short and J 4 bases short, with 12 bases between. This CDR3 is 14 amino acids long. CDR3 sequence reads: CASSRWDSYNEQFF. The DNA for the CDR3 is TGTGCCAGCAGCAGATGGGACTCTTACAATGAGCAGTTCTTC.

Ten or more counts support this clonotype. J is TRBJ1-2 and V is TRBV6-1; 9 positions match TRBD1. With 4 bases clipped from V and 3 bases from J, the junction kept 6 bases outside the gene matches. This CDR3 region has 15 residues. CDR1 and CDR2 (germline): MNHNS, SASEGT. The CDR3 spells CASSGNRGQDYGYTF. In DNA, the CDR3 is TGTGCCAGCAGTGGAAACAGGGGGCAGGACTATGGCTACACCTTC.

In this sample, this clonotype turned up once. The chain links TRBV19 to TRBJ2-7, with D uncertain. V gave up 5 bases and J gave up 6 bases, with 14 bases separating them. The germline gives CDR1 LNHDA, CDR2 SQIVND (reference sequence). The CDR3 spans 13 residues. Here the CDR3 reads CASSGRKSFEQYF. Written as DNA, the CDR3 is TGTGCCAGTAGTGGTAGAAAAAGTTTCGAGCAGTACTTC.

V gene TRBV20-1 combines with J gene TRBJ2-3, with 10 bases matching TRBD1. Germline assignment: CDR1 DFQATT and CDR2 SNEGSKA (reference sequence). The CDR3 is made up of 15 amino acids. V lost 6 bases, J lost 4 bases, and 10 bases stayed unmatched. The CDR3 nucleotides read TGCAGTGCAACAGGGACAGGGGTTAGGGCAGATACGCAGTATTTT. Amino acid sequence: CSATGTGVRADTQYF.

The CDR3 loop reads CASSSRGPDTQYF. CDR3 nucleotides: TGTGCCAGCAGCTCACGAGGTCCAGATACGCAGTATTTT. This chain connects TRBV27 to TRBJ2-3; D uncertain. The CDR3 has 13 amino acids. V was trimmed by 6 bases and J by 4 bases, leaving 11 bases between them. Germline CDR1 MNHEY, CDR2 SMNVEV (reference sequence).